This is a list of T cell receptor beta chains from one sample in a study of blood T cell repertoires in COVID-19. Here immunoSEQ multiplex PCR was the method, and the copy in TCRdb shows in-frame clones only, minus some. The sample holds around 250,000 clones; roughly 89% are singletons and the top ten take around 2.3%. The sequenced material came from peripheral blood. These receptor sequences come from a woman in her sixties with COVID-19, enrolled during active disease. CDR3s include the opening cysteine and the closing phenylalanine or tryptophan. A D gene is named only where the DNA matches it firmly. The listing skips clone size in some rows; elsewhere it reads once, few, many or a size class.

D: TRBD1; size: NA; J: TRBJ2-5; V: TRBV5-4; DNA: TGTGCCAGCAGCTTGGGACAGGGGCAAGAGACCCAGTACTTC; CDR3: CASSLGQGQETQYF
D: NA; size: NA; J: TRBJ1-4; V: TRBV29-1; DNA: TGCAGCGGTGTGGGGGGGGGCGGAGAAAAACTGTTTTTT; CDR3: CSGVGGGGEKLFF
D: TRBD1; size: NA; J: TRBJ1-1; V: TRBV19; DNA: TGTGCCAGTAGTCGGGACAGGGGGAACACTGAAGCTTTCTTT; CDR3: CASSRDRGNTEAFF
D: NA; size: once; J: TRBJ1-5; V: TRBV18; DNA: TGTGCCAGCTCACCAGGGGGCGATCAGCCCCAGCATTTT; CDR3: CASSPGGDQPQHF
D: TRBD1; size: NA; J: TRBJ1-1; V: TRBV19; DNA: TGTGCCAGTAGTATTCAGGGGGCAGTCACTGAAGCTTTCTTT; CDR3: CASSIQGAVTEAFF
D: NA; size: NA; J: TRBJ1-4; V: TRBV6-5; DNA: TGTGCCAGCAGGGCCCCGAACGTTGAAAAACTGTTTTTT; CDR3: CASRAPNVEKLFF
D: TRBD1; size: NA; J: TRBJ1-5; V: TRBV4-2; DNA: TGTGCCAGCAGCCAAGAAGGGGGCAGGGGAAATCAGCCCCAGCATTTT; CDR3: CASSQEGGRGNQPQHF
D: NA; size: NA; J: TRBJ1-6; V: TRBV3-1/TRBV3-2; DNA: TGTGCCAGCAGCCAAGATGAGGGAACACCCCTCCACTTT; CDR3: CASSQDEGTPLHF
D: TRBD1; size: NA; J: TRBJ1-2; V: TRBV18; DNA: TGTGCCAGCTCACCCTCGGGACAGGCGTTGGGGGGCTACACCTTC; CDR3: CASSPSGQALGGYTF
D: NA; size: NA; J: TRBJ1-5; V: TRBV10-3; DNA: TGTGCCATCAGCCCTACTTCGGGGACTTCTAATCAGCCCCAGCATTTT; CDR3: CAISPTSGTSNQPQHF
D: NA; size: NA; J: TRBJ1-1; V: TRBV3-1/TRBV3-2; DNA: TGTGCCAGCAGCCAAGAGGGGGGGGGAACTGAAGCTTTCTTT; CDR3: CASSQEGGGTEAFF
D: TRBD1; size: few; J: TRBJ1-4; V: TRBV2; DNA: TGTGCCAGCAGTAAGGACAGGGAGGGGATGTTTTTT; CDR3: CASSKDREGMFF
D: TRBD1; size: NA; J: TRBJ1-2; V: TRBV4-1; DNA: TGCGCCAGCAGCCAGGGGATCGCAGGGGGCATCTATGGCTACACCTTC; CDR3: CASSQGIAGGIYGYTF
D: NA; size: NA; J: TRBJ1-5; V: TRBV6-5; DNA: TGTGCCAGCAGCCCCGGAGGAGCGGTTGGTCAGCCCCAGCATTTT; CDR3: CASSPGGAVGQPQHF
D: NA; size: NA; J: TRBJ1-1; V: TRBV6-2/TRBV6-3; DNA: TGTGCCAGCAGTTACCCTCGACAGAACACTGAAGCTTTCTTT; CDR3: CASSYPRQNTEAFF
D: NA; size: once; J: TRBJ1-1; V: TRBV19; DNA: TGTGCCAGTACCTCTTCCCAGGGTGAAGCTTTCTTT; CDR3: CASTSSQGEAFF
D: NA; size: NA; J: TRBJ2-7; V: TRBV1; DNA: TGCACCAGCAGCCAAGAAGGGGGGGGTTCCTACGAGCAGTACTTC; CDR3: CTSSQEGGGSYEQYF
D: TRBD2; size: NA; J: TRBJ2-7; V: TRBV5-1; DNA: TGCGCCAGCAGCGAAACCGGGACTAGCGGGGTCGAGCAGTACTTC; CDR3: CASSETGTSGVEQYF
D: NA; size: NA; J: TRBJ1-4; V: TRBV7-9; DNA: TGTGCCAGCAGCTTAGCCATTGAAAAACTGTTTTTT; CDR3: CASSLAIEKLFF
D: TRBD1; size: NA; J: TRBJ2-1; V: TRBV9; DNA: TGTGCCAGCAGCGTAGACGGGACAGGGGTGAATGAGCAGTTCTTC; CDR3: CASSVDGTGVNEQFF
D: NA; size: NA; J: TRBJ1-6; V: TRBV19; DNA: TGTGCCAGTAGTATCCTAGGGAGACCGACCAGGCATAATTCACCCCTCCACTTT; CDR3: CASSILGRPTRHNSPLHF
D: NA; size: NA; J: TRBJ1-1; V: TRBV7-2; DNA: TGTGCCAGCAGCTCGGGACACATCATGAACACTGAAGCTTTCTTT; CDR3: CASSSGHIMNTEAFF
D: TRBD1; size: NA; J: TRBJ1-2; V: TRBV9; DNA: TGTGCCAGCAGCGACAGGGGCTATGGCTACACCTTC; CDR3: CASSDRGYGYTF
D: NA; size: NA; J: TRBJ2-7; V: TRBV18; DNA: TGTGCCAGCTCACCAGGGGGCCGGTACGAGCAGTACTTC; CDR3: CASSPGGRYEQYF
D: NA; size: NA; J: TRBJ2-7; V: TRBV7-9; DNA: TGTGCCAGCAGCTTAGCTGGGCCACCTGAGCAGTACTTC; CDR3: CASSLAGPPEQYF
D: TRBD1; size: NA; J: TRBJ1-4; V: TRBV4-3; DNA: TGCGCCAGCAGCCAAGACCCGACAGGGGACAATGAAAAACTGTTTTTT; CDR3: CASSQDPTGDNEKLFF
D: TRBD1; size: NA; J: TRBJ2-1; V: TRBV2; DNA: TGTGCCAGTTGGTCGGGACAGGGGATTTACAATGAGCAGTTCTTC; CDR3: CASWSGQGIYNEQFF
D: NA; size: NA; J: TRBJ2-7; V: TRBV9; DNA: TGTGCCAGCAGCGTTGAGGACAGCTCCTACGAGCAGTACTTC; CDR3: CASSVEDSSYEQYF
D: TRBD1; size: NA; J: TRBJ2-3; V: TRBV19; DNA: TGTGCCAGTATGGCCAGGGGGCTCGGTACGCAGTATTTT; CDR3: CASMARGLGTQYF
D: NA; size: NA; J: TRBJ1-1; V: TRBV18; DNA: TGTGCCAGCTCACAAGTCAGGGCTGAAGCTTTCTTT; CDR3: CASSQVRAEAFF
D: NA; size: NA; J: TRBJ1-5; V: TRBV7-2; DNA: TGTGCCAGCAGCTTAGGAACAGGGAGTCGCAATCAGCCCCAGCATTTT; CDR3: CASSLGTGSRNQPQHF
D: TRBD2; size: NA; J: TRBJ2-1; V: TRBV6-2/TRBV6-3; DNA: TGTGCCAGCAGTTTATCCGGGACTAGCGGGGGGCCCAATGAGCAGTTCTTC; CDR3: CASSLSGTSGGPNEQFF
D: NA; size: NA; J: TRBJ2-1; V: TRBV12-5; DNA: TGTGCTAGTGGTTTGAGGCCTAGTTTGAGCAATGAGCAGTTCTTC; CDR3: CASGLRPSLSNEQFF
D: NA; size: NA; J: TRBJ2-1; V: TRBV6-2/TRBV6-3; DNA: TGTGCCAGCAGTTACAACAGCTACAATGAGCAGTTCTTC; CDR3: CASSYNSYNEQFF
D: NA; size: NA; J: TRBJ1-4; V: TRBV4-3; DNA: TGCGCCAGCAGCCTTGGGGGCGCAGGGCTAGGTAATGAAAAACTGTTTTTT; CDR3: CASSLGGAGLGNEKLFF
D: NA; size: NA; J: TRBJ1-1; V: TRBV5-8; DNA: TGTGCCAGCAGCTCACAACCCTTGAACACTGAAGCTTTCTTT; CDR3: CASSSQPLNTEAFF
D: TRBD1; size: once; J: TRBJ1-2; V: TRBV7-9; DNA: TGTGCCAGCAGCCGCAATCCGGGACAGGGGCAGGCTAACTATGGCTACACCTTC; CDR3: CASSRNPGQGQANYGYTF
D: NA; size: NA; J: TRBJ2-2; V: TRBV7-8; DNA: TGTGCCAGCAGCTTAAAAAGGGGGACCGGGGAGCTGTTTTTT; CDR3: CASSLKRGTGELFF
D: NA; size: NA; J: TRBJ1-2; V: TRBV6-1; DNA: TGTGCCAGCAGTGACAGGGCCCAGGGTATTTATGGCTACACCTTC; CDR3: CASSDRAQGIYGYTF
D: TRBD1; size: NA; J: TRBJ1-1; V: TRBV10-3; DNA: TGTGCCATCAGTATGGGACAGGGAGAGAACACTGAAGCTTTCTTT; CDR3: CAISMGQGENTEAFF
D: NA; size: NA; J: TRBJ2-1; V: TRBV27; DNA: TGTGCCAGCAAGGTCGGGGGGCCGTCATACAATGAGCAGTTCTTC; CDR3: CASKVGGPSYNEQFF
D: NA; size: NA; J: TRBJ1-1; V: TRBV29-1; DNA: TGCAGCGTTGAAGCGGGTGGCGGGACTGAAGCTTTCTTT; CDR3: CSVEAGGGTEAFF
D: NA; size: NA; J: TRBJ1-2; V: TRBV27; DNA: TGTGCCAGCTCTTCAGACAGGACCCTCTATGGCTACACCTTC; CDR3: CASSSDRTLYGYTF